This T cell receptor (beta chain) was identified in a study of T cell clones after liver transplantation. In the study overall: At least one year of complete immunosuppression withdrawal without enzymes over twice normal defined tolerance.

Method: immunoSEQ multiplex PCR; TCRdb's copy keeps in-frame clones and lacks some. The sample has 55,000 to 75,000 clones, approximately 63% seen once. CDR1 and CDR2 from the germline V gene are MNHEY and SMNVEV (reference sequence). The CDR3 has 14 amino acids. V gave up 7 bases and J gave up 3 bases, with 14 bases separating them. The clonotype was recovered from a human patient who received a liver transplant. The graft donor may have contributed some T cells. This chain connects TRBV27 to TRBJ2-3, with D perhaps matching TRBD2 (6 bases). This specimen consisted of CD4+ T cells from blood, obtained at the approximately 16-month timepoint. CDR3 in amino acids: CASTSMGGTDTQYF. The DNA of the CDR3 is TGTGCCAGCACCTCAATGGGGGGAACAGATACGCAGTATTTT.